This TCR beta chain was captured in a study of blood T cells in healthy people across ages. Broader study findings: Underestimates were what the diversity estimates from one million T cells were considered to be.

This clonotype was seen at least ten times. The antigen remains unidentified. Trimming cost V 3 bases and J 2 bases; bases outside gene matches: 13. The V gene's germline CDR1 is LGHDT and CDR2 YNNKEL (reference sequence). This CDR3 spans 18 amino acids. Donors were systemically healthy Caucasian individuals from Russia aged roughly 6 to 100 years. A second PCR of about 6 to 12 cycles used a sample-barcoded 5' primer and a J-beta primer mix. Each cDNA molecule was tagged by a template-switch adaptor that had 12 random nucleotides. One entry per CDR3 protein, called by TCRdb with MiXCR from the 5' RACE reads. The sample consists of approximately 580,000 distinct CDR3 sequences, about 25% of them appearing once. Another study also made use of these data, one on T cells of mothers and their children.

Sequencing was performed on blood. The TCR sequence derives from a boy aged 5-17 years in good health. The rearrangement joins TRBV3-1 to TRBJ2-3, with 8 bases fitting TRBD2. CDR3 DNA sequence: TGTGCCAGCAGCCAGTACTACTCCAGCGGGGGCCTCACAGATACGCAGTATTTT. As protein: CASSQYYSSGGLTDTQYF.